A single sample gave rise to the 23 T cell receptor beta chains below, sequenced in a study of blood T cell repertoires in COVID-19 (dated by TCRdb to between 2020 and 2021). Library preparation employed the immunoSEQ multiplex PCR assay. TCRdb obtained this table from immuneACCESS and retained in-frame rearrangements with V and J assigned. These tables miss some clones; where compared with another copy, unresolved V genes account for less than half of the shortfall, and the remainder is unexplained. Within this sample are 90,000 to 120,000 clones, with more than 70% of them counted one time only. The top ten clones comprise approximately 4% of the sample. What was sequenced was peripheral blood. The source is a human donor in a cohort sampled during active COVID-19.

The sample holds one count of this clone. The J gene is TRBJ2-7, the V gene TRBV12-3 or TRBV12-4; 7 bases are shared with TRBD1. With V trimmed by 7 bases and J by 6 bases, 9 bases remained unmatched. The CDR3 runs to 13 residues. CDR3 nucleotide sequence: TGTGCCAGCACGTTCGGGACAGAGGGCGAGCAGTACTTC. Amino acid sequence: CASTFGTEGEQYF.

This chain links TRBV2 with TRBJ2-5, with 11 bases matching TRBD2. Germline V gene data show CDR1 as SNHLY and CDR2 as FYNNEI. The V and J ends lost 6 bases and 2 bases, in that order; junction bases with no gene match: 5. The CDR3 extends over 15 amino acids. CDR3 DNA: TGTGCCAGCAGGAAGACTAGCGGGAAACAAGAGACCCAGTACTTC. This translates into CASRKTSGKQETQYF.

The chain has TRBV4-3 and TRBJ1-1; D call uncertain. The germline V gene has CDR1 LGHNA and CDR2 YSLEER. The V gene lost 4 bases and the J gene lost 7 bases, with 10 bases spanning the gap. The CDR3 runs to 12 residues. The CDR3 loop is CASSRPTGEAFF. CDR3 DNA sequence: TGCGCCAGCAGCCGACCGACTGGTGAAGCTTTCTTT.

The J gene is TRBJ2-1, the V gene TRBV7-2; a possible D gene is TRBD2 (5 bases). The germline V and J ends were trimmed by 0 bases and 9 bases, with 15 bases remaining between them. Germline-derived CDR1 and CDR2 are SGHTA and FQGNSA. This CDR3 has 15 amino acids. The DNA of the CDR3 is TGTGCCAGCAGCTTAGCACCGGCACGGGGTGGTGAGCAGTTCTTC. Its translation: CASSLAPARGGEQFF.

The chain uses TRBV10-3 and TRBJ1-1, with a weak D call TRBD1 (6 bases). V lost 8 bases and J 5 bases, leaving 18 bases between the germline ends. Germline V gene sequence: CDR1 ENHRY, CDR2 SYGVKD. The CDR3 spans 14 residues. CDR3 sequence reads: CAIATGGDRTEAFF. The DNA of the CDR3 is TGTGCCATCGCTACGGGGGGCGATCGAACTGAAGCTTTCTTT.

J is TRBJ1-1 and V is TRBV5-1; 8 nucleotides match TRBD1. Germline V CDR1 and CDR2: SGHRS, YFSETQ. The CDR3 contains 15 residues. V was pared by 4 bases and J by 2 bases, with 7 bases of the junction left unmatched. CDR3: CASSRTGTLNTEAFF. CDR3 bases: TGCGCCAGCAGCCGGACAGGGACCCTCAACACTGAAGCTTTCTTT.

V is TRBV7-2 and J is TRBJ2-1; 11 positions match TRBD2. V shed 3 bases and J 2 bases; nucleotides not matched to a gene: 9. Germline V CDR1 and CDR2: SGHTA, FQGNSA. The CDR3 sequence is 18 residues long. The CDR3 here is CASSFGTSGGGAYNEQFF. The DNA for the CDR3 is TGTGCCAGCAGCTTCGGGACTAGCGGAGGGGGGGCCTACAATGAGCAGTTCTTC.

This rearrangement joins TRBV7-9 to TRBJ1-2; D uncertain. Germline-derived CDR1 and CDR2 are SEHNR and FQNEAQ (reference sequence). This CDR3 has 13 residues. V was clipped by 5 bases and J by 1 base, with 8 bases between them. As DNA, the CDR3 is TGTGCCAGCAGCCCCGCGGGTAACTATGGCTACACCTTC. Encoded protein: CASSPAGNYGYTF. The entire variable domain, with the rest obtained from reference TRBV7-9 and TRBJ1-2, is as follows: DTGVSQNPRHKITKRGQNVTFRCDPISEHNRLYWYRQTLGQGPEFLTYFQNEAQLEKSRLLSDRFSAERPKGSFSTLEIQRTEQGDSAMYLCASSPAGNYGYTFGSGTRLTVV.

This clone has only one observation. The chain is built from TRBV2 and TRBJ1-5, with 10 nucleotides matching TRBD1. This CDR3 has 15 residues. The germline CDR1 and CDR2 sequences are SNHLY and FYNNEI. The V and J ends lost 6 bases and 3 bases, in that order; junction bases with no gene match: 5. CDR3 amino acids: CASRPTGGNNQPQHF. CDR3 coding DNA: TGTGCCAGCAGACCGACAGGGGGCAACAATCAGCCCCAGCATTTT. The entire variable domain, with the rest obtained from reference TRBV2 and TRBJ1-5, is as follows: EPEVTQTPSHQVTQMGQEVILRCVPISNHLYFYWYRQILGQKVEFLVSFYNNEISEKSEIFDDQFSVERPDGSNFTLKIRSTKLEDSAMYFCASRPTGGNNQPQHFGDGTRLSIL.

In regard to this clone: Other DNA sequences from this sample encode an identical CDR3 as well. V is TRBV5-1 and J is TRBJ2-5; perhaps TRBD1 as D (5 bases). The V end lost 2 bases, the J end lost 5 bases, and 10 bases lay between the germline ends. Germline CDR1 reads SGHRS; CDR2 reads YFSETQ. This CDR3 comprises 13 residues. CDR3 nucleotide sequence: TGCGCCAGCAGCTTCGGCAGGGCTGAGACCCAGTACTTC. This translates into CASSFGRAETQYF.

The V gene is TRBV27, the J gene TRBJ2-7, with 8 bases that match TRBD2. Unmatched junction bases numbered 5, after V lost 4 bases and J lost 0 bases. This CDR3 is built from 15 residues. Germline values: CDR1 MNHEY, CDR2 SMNVEV (reference sequence). The CDR3: CASSSSGLSSYEQYF. Written as DNA, the CDR3 is TGTGCCAGCAGTTCTAGCGGGTTAAGCTCCTACGAGCAGTACTTC.

This clone showed up just once. The J gene is TRBJ2-1, the V gene TRBV24-1; possible D gene TRBD2, 6 bases. The V and J ends lost 9 bases and 8 bases respectively, with 22 bases between them. In germline, CDR1 is KGHDR, CDR2 SFDVKD. The CDR3 extends over 15 amino acids. For the CDR3, the DNA is TGTGCCACCGGTCAAAGCGGGCCCCGGCTCGATGAGCAGTTCTTC. It translates to CATGQSGPRLDEQFF.

This sequence joins TRBV19 and TRBJ1-4; TRBD1 aligns across 9 bases. J was trimmed by 10 bases and V by 6 bases; bases with no gene match: 12. This CDR3 region has 15 residues. CDR1 and CDR2 (germline): LNHDA, SQIVND (reference sequence). CDR3 in amino acids: CASRSPGQGIGKLFF. The DNA for the CDR3 is TGTGCCAGTAGGTCGCCGGGACAGGGAATCGGAAAACTGTTTTTT.

The chain links TRBV12-5 to TRBJ2-2, with D perhaps matching TRBD1 (6 bases). With 8 bases removed from V and 4 bases from J, the gap between germline ends came to 11 bases. In germline, CDR1 is LGHNT, CDR2 FRNRAP. The CDR3 covers 13 residues. The CDR3 DNA reads TGTGCTAGTAAGGGGGACCTCACCGGGGAGCTGTTTTTT. Amino acids: CASKGDLTGELFF.

The chain is built from TRBV28 and TRBJ2-7, with D tentatively TRBD1 (5 bases). The CDR3 is 15 amino acids. V was pared by 5 bases and J by 6 bases, with 20 bases between. Germline V CDR1 and CDR2: MDHEN, SYDVKM. CDR3 amino acids: CASSPAGRTYLEQYF. For the CDR3, the DNA is TGTGCCAGCAGTCCTGCCGGAAGGACATATCTCGAGCAGTACTTC.

The CDR3 DNA reads as TGTGCCAGCAGCCCTTCACAGGGCCCAGTTTTTTCTGAAGCTTTCTTT. It is translated as CASSPSQGPVFSEAFF. This chain joins TRBV11-1 and TRBJ1-1, with D tentatively TRBD1 (6 bases). Germline V gene lookup returns CDR1 SGHAT and CDR2 FQDESV (reference sequence). The V gene lost 5 bases and the J gene lost 6 bases, with 22 bases spanning the gap. The CDR3 is 16 amino acids.

This chain joins TRBV12-5 and TRBJ2-3; 15 nucleotides match TRBD2. The J segment lost 1 base and the V segment lost 3 bases, leaving 11 bases of the junction unmatched. CDR3 length: 20 residues. CDR1 is LGHNT and CDR2 is FRNRAP in the germline V gene. The chain's CDR3 is CASGFKGLAGGGAGTDTQYF. The CDR3, as DNA: TGTGCTAGTGGTTTTAAGGGACTAGCGGGAGGTGGGGCTGGCACAGATACGCAGTATTTT.

This chain joins TRBV28 and TRBJ2-1; D might be TRBD2 (6 bases). This CDR3 has 11 residues. The germline V gene has CDR1 MDHEN and CDR2 SYDVKM. V gave up 5 bases and J gave up 9 bases, with 8 bases separating them. This CDR3 reads CASSLSGEQFF. The CDR3 DNA is TGTGCCAGCAGTCTTAGCGGTGAGCAGTTCTTC.

V usage is TRBV7-2 and J usage is TRBJ1-6, with TRBD1 matching over 8 bases. Germline CDR1 SGHTA, CDR2 FQGNSA. J was trimmed by 10 bases and V by 5 bases; bases with no gene match: 7. The CDR3 totals 14 residues. CDR3 loop: CASSQDRDLSPLHF. In DNA, the CDR3 is TGTGCCAGCAGCCAGGACAGGGATTTGTCACCCCTCCACTTT.

The chain employs TRBV6-2 or TRBV6-3 and TRBJ2-1; 13 bases fit TRBD2. Germline CDR1 reads MNHEY; CDR2 reads SVGEGT. The CDR3 consists of 18 residues. V trimming: 4 bases; J trimming: 8 bases; junction bases outside the gene matches: 14. CDR3 coding DNA: TGTGCCAGCAGTTCCAAAAAGGGACTAGCGGGACCCCAGGATGAGCAGTTCTTC. Translation: CASSSKKGLAGPQDEQFF.

This sequence joins TRBV3-1 (or the pseudogene TRBV3-2) and TRBJ2-1, with 7 nucleotides matching TRBD1. J was trimmed by 10 bases and V by 1 base; bases with no gene match: 13. There are 16 residues in the CDR3. CDR1 is LGHDT and CDR2 is YNNKEL in the germline V gene (reference sequence). CDR3 loop: CASSQAGSGGWLEQFF. In DNA, the CDR3 is TGTGCCAGCAGCCAAGCCGGGTCAGGGGGATGGTTGGAGCAGTTCTTC.

The V call is TRBV21-1, the J call TRBJ2-7; the D call in the table, TRBD2, was not verified against the DNA. TRBV21-1 is shown as a pseudogene. CDR3 length equals 15 residues. The CDR3, as DNA: TGTGCCAGCGAAAGCCAACCGGGGAGCTCCTACGAGCAGTACGTC. It translates to CASESQPGSSYEQYV.

This rearrangement joins TRBV20-1 to TRBJ1-2, with D possibly TRBD1 on 5 matching bases. With 6 bases removed from V and 5 bases from J, the gap between germline ends came to 10 bases. This CDR3 has 11 residues. The germline V gene has CDR1 DFQATT and CDR2 SNEGSKA (reference sequence). Here the CDR3 DNA reads TGCAGTGCGGGGGGTCGATATGGCTACACCTTC. Residues: CSAGGRYGYTF.